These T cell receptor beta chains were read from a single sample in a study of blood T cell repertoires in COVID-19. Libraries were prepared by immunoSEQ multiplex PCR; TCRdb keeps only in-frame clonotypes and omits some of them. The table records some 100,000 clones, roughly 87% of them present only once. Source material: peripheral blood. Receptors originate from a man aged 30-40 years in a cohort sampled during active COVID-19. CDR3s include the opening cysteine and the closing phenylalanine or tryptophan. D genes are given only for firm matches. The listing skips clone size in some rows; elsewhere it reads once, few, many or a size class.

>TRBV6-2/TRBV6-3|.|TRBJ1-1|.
TGTGCCAGCAGTTACTCGAAAGGGGGTTCAGCGTTGAACACTGAAGCTTTCTTT
CASSYSKGGSALNTEAFF
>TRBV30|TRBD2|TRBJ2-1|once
TGTGCCTATAGCGGGGGGGGCTACAATGAGCAGTTCTTC
CAYSGGGYNEQFF
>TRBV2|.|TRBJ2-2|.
TGTGCCAGCACCCCGGACAGCCCCGCGAACACCGGGGAGCTGTTTTTT
CASTPDSPANTGELFF
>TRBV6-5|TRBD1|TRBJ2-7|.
TGTGCCAGCAGTTACCGCGTAGACAGGGGCCCGTACGAGCAGTACTTC
CASSYRVDRGPYEQYF
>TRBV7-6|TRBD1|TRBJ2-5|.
TGTGCCAGCAGTCACGGACAGGAAACGTTAGGGACCCAGTACTTC
CASSHGQETLGTQYF
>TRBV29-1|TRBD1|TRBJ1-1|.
TGCAGCGTAATCGGGACAGGGGTCACTGAAGCTTTCTTT
CSVIGTGVTEAFF
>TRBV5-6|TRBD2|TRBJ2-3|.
TGTGCCAGCAGCTCGACTCCCGGGCGGGGGATGGTCAGAACAGATACGCAGTATTTT
CASSSTPGRGMVRTDTQYF
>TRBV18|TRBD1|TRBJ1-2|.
TGTGCCAGCTCACCACCGGGACAGGGTTATGGCTACACCTTC
CASSPPGQGYGYTF
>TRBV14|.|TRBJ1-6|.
TGTGCCAGCAGCCAAGCCCCAAATTCACCCCTCCACTTT
CASSQAPNSPLHF
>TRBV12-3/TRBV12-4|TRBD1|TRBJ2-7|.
TGTGCCAGCAGTTCAACCGACAGGGCCGAGCAGTACTTC
CASSSTDRAEQYF
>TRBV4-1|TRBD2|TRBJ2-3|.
TGCGCCAGCAGCCAAACCGGGACTAGCGGGACAGATACGCAGTATTTT
CASSQTGTSGTDTQYF
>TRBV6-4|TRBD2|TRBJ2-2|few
TGTGCCAGCAGCGCTAGCGGGGGGGACACCGGGGAGCTGTTTTTT
CASSASGGDTGELFF
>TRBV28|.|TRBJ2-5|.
TGTGCCAGCAGTTTATCCCAAAAAGAGACCCAGTACTTC
CASSLSQKETQYF
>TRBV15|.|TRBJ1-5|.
TGTGCCACCAGCAGAGATAACAGGCCGGATCACCCCCAGCATTTT
CATSRDNRPDHPQHF
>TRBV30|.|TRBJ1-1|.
TGTGCCTGGAGTATAGGGGTTAGGACTGAAGCTTTCTTT
CAWSIGVRTEAFF
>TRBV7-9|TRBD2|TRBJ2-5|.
TGTGCCACCAGTCTAGCGGGGGGCTTACGGACCCAGTACTTC
CATSLAGGLRTQYF
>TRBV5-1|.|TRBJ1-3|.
TGCGCCAGCAGCTGGGACAACAGTGGAAACACCATATATTTT
CASSWDNSGNTIYF
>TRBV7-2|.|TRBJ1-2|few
TGTGCCAGCACCATAGAACTATTCGGCGGCTACACCTTC
CASTIELFGGYTF
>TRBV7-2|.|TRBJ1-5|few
TGTGCCAGCAGCTTGCGGGCAGGCAATCAGCCCCAGCATTTT
CASSLRAGNQPQHF
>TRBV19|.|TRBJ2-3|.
TGTGCCAGTAGTAAGCTCAATGCGGGTACAGATACGCAGTATTTT
CASSKLNAGTDTQYF
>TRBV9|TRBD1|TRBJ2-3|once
TGTGCCAGCGGCCGGGACAGGGAAGATACGCAGTATTTT
CASGRDREDTQYF
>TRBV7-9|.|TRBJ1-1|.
TGTGCCAGCAGCTTAGTGGCGGACACTGAAGCTTTCTTT
CASSLVADTEAFF
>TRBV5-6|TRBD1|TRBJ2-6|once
TGTGCCAGCAGCTTCTTGGACAGGCGTTATAGCTCTGGGGCCAACGTCCTGACTTTC
CASSFLDRRYSSGANVLTF
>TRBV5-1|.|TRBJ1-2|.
TGCGCCAGCAGCTTGAACAGTTTCGCTAACTATGGCTACACCTTC
CASSLNSFANYGYTF
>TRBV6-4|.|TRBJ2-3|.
TGTGCCAGCAGTGACTCGGACTTCCTCACAACAGATACGCAGTATTTT
CASSDSDFLTTDTQYF
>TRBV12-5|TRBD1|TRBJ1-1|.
TGTGCTAGTGGTCCTGGCGACAGGGCGAGGGGAGCTTTCTTT
CASGPGDRARGAFF
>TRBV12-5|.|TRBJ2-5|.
TGTGCTAGTGGCCTAGGGGGTTGGGAGACCCAGTACTTC
CASGLGGWETQYF
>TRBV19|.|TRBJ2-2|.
TGTGCCAGTAGTCCACATAATGGTTTCACCGGGGAGCTGTTTTTT
CASSPHNGFTGELFF
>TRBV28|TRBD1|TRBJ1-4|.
TGTGCCAGCACCTCTCAGAGCCGACAGGGGGAAGAAAAACTGTTTTTT
CASTSQSRQGEEKLFF
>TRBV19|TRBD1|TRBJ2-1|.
TGTGCCAGTAGTGCGGCCGGGACAGGGCTGTTTAGGGAGCAGTTCTTC
CASSAAGTGLFREQFF
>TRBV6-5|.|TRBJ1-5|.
TGTGCCAGCAGTTACTCGATCCAAGCTCTGCCCCAGCATTTT
CASSYSIQALPQHF
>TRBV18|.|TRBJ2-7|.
TGTGCCAGCTCACCAAGCAGGGAAAACGAGCAGTACTTC
CASSPSRENEQYF
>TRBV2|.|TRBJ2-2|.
TGTGCCAGCAGTTCGACCTGGCAGGCCCGGGAGCTGTTTTTT
CASSSTWQARELFF